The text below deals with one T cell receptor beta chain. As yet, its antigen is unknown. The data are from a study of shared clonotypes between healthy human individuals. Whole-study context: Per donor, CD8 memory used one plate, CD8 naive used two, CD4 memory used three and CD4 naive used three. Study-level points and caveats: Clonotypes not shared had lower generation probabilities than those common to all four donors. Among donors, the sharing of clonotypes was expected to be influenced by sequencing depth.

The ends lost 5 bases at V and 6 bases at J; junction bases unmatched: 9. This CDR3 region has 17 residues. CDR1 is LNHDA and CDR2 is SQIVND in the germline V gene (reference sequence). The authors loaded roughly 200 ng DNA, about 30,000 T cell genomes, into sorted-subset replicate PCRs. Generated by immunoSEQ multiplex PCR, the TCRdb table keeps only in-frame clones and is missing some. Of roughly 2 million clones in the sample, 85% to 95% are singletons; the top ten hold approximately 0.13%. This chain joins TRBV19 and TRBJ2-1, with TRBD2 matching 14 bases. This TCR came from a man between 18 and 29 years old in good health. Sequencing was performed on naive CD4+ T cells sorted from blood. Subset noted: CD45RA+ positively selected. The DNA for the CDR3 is TGTGCCAGTAGTCGGACGGAGGGGACTAGCGGGAGCAATGAGCAGTTCTTC. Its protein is CASSRTEGTSGSNEQFF.